This T cell receptor beta chain was profiled in a study of shared clonotypes between healthy human individuals. This CDR3 spans 14 amino acids. Trimming pared 4 bases from V and 5 bases from J, leaving 12 bases between. Per the germline V gene, CDR1 is SGHDN and CDR2 is FVKESK. Assay: immunoSEQ multiplex PCR; the TCRdb copy retains only in-frame clones and omits some. The data show 450,000 to 500,000 clones, around 80% seen once. The sample was PBMCs. The rearrangement uses TRBV14 and TRBJ2-1; the D gene is possibly TRBD2 (6 bases). This clonotype was sampled from a woman in her thirties or forties in good health. Some clones in this sample may be carry-over from other donors' samples. CDR3 nucleotide sequence: TGTGCCAGCAGCCCCCGGACTACGAACAATGAGCAGTTCTTC. Translated: CASSPRTTNNEQFF.